The next 20 T cell receptor beta chains were all read from a single sample in a study of technical replicates of blood from a handful of donors (dated by TCRdb to 2015 to 2018). Libraries were constructed by the immunoSEQ multiplex PCR assay. Sourced from immuneACCESS, this table was stored by TCRdb with only in-frame sequences that have V and J called. A share of the clones is absent; for the studies checked, an unresolved V gene accounts for under half, and the remainder has no known explanation. Present in this sample are about 63,000 clones, around 87% of which were seen just once. Of the sample, about 5.1% is held by the ten largest clones. What was sequenced was PBMCs. The source is a human donor in good health. Some clones in this sample may be carry-over from other donors' samples.

The genes are TRBV19 and TRBJ2-7; 7 bases agree with TRBD1. This CDR3 has 13 residues. Trimming removed 2 bases from V and 5 bases from J; junction bases left unmatched: 3. Germline-derived CDR1 and CDR2 are LNHDA and SQIVND (reference sequence). This chain's CDR3 is CASSIKQGHEQYF. The CDR3 DNA reads as TGTGCCAGTAGTATAAAACAGGGGCACGAGCAGTACTTC. Full variable domain (rest looked up from reference TRBV19 and TRBJ2-7): DGGITQSPKYLFRKEGQNVTLSCEQNLNHDAMYWYRQDPGQGLRLIYYSQIVNDFQKGDIAEGYSVSREKKESFPLTVTSAQKNPTAFYLCASSIKQGHEQYFGPGTRLTVT.

The rearrangement uses TRBV19 and TRBJ1-5, with no clear D. V was clipped by 4 bases and J by 4 bases, with 8 bases between them. Germline V gene data show CDR1 as LNHDA and CDR2 as SQIVND (reference sequence). This CDR3 is 13 amino acids long. The CDR3 loop reads CASSTQYNQPQHF. CDR3 DNA sequence: TGTGCCAGTAGTACCCAGTATAATCAGCCCCAGCATTTT.

The genes are TRBV4-1 and TRBJ1-4, with TRBD1 matching over 7 bases. The CDR3 length is 16 residues. J gave up 5 bases and V 6 bases, and 12 bases lay outside the gene matches. Germline loops: CDR1 MGHRA, CDR2 YSYEKL. The DNA for the CDR3 is TGCGCCAGCAGTCTATACGGACAGGAGGGGAATGAAAAACTGTTTTTT. It is translated as CASSLYGQEGNEKLFF.

The V gene is TRBV5-5, the J gene TRBJ2-7; 8 bases are a match to TRBD2. The CDR3 has 15 residues. Germline V gene data show CDR1 as SGHKS and CDR2 as YYEKEE (reference sequence). V lost 0 bases to trimming and J lost 5 bases; unmatched junction nucleotides: 7. The CDR3 loop is CASSLVPGLGNEQYF. CDR3 nucleotides: TGTGCCAGCAGCTTGGTTCCGGGACTAGGTAACGAGCAGTACTTC.

The chain has TRBV7-6 and TRBJ2-5; 7 bases agree with TRBD2. CDR1 and CDR2 (germline): SGHVS, FNYEAQ. The CDR3 contains 15 residues. The V segment lost 1 base and the J segment 4 bases; nucleotides outside the gene matches: 6. The CDR3 nucleotides read TGTGCCAGCAGCTTAGACGTGGGGGGGGGAGAGACCCAGTACTTC. The encoded protein is CASSLDVGGGETQYF.

The V gene is TRBV5-1, the J gene TRBJ2-2, with TRBD2 matching over 7 bases. The CDR3 consists of 15 residues. V was pared by 1 base and J by 1 base, with 1 base of the junction left unmatched. Germline loops: CDR1 SGHRS, CDR2 YFSETQ. Written as DNA, the CDR3 is TGCGCCAGCAGCTTGACGGGGGGGAACACCGGGGAGCTGTTTTTT. Amino acids: CASSLTGGNTGELFF.

CDR3 bases: TGCAGCGTTGAAGACAGGCCCTACGAGCAGTACTTC. The encoded protein is CSVEDRPYEQYF. The J gene is TRBJ2-7, the V gene TRBV29-1; D gene ambiguous. V was clipped by 0 bases and J by 2 bases, with 5 bases between them. The CDR3 runs to 12 residues. Germline CDR1 SQVTM, CDR2 ANQGSEA.

This chain uses TRBV6-6 with TRBJ2-1; a weak D match, TRBD2 (6 bases). The V end lost 6 bases, the J end lost 8 bases, and 20 bases lay between the germline ends. The CDR3 has 15 amino acids. CDR1 and CDR2 (germline): MNHNY, SVGAGI (reference sequence). CDR3 nucleotides: TGTGCCAGCAGCCCCGCGGGGTCTTCAATATATGAGCAGTTCTTC. It codes for CASSPAGSSIYEQFF.

The gene calls are TRBV18 and TRBJ2-2, with 7 positions matching TRBD2. Losses at the gene ends were 0 bases for V and 5 bases for J; bases not matched to a gene: 3. Germline CDR1 reads KGHSH; CDR2 reads LQKENI. The CDR3 covers 15 residues. The CDR3 loop reads CASSPPSGRTGELFF. CDR3 bases: TGTGCCAGCTCACCACCTTCCGGGAGGACCGGGGAGCTGTTTTTT.

The J gene is TRBJ2-1, the V gene TRBV27; D possibly corresponds to TRBD2 (6 bases). V dropped 8 bases and J dropped 6 bases, with 17 bases sitting between them. The CDR3 has 14 residues. CDR1 is MNHEY and CDR2 is SMNVEV in the germline V gene (reference sequence). The CDR3 region has the DNA TGTGCCAGCCAATACTCGGGAGCGGGCAATGAGCAGTTCTTC. It specifies CASQYSGAGNEQFF.

Note on this clone: At one end the junction does not follow the germline gene, possibly because of a read error. This sequence joins TRBV7-2 and TRBJ2-7; weak D call: TRBD1 (5 bases). The CDR3 runs 13 residues. Germline values: CDR1 SGHTA, CDR2 FQGNSA. CDR3 protein: CASSSDLAKGFKF. Here the CDR3 DNA reads TGTGCCAGCAGCTCCGATTTGGCAAAGGGGTTCAAATTC.

The rearrangement uses TRBV5-4 and TRBJ1-1; no reliable D call. V was cut by 5 bases and J by 1 base, with 9 bases left in between. CDR3 length: 13 amino acids. From germline, CDR1 is SGHNT and CDR2 YYREEE (reference sequence). The CDR3 is CASSSSTNTEAFF. DNA for the CDR3: TGTGCCAGCAGTTCCTCTACGAACACTGAAGCTTTCTTT.

The rearrangement joins TRBV4-3 to TRBJ2-7; 13 bases agree with TRBD2. This CDR3 spans 15 amino acids. Germline V gene data show CDR1 as LGHNA and CDR2 as YSLEER. V lost 0 bases and J lost 9; bases outside the gene matches: 5. CDR3 nucleotide sequence: TGCGCCAGCAGCCAAGATAGTACTAGCGGGAGGGTGCAGTACTTC. This encodes CASSQDSTSGRVQYF.

The CDR3: CASVAVNYGYTF. DNA of the CDR3: TGTGCCAGCGTGGCGGTTAACTATGGCTACACCTTC. V gene TRBV2 combines with J gene TRBJ1-2; D ambiguous. Germline V gene sequence: CDR1 SNHLY, CDR2 FYNNEI. CDR3 length equals 12 residues. With 8 bases removed from V and 1 base from J, the gap between germline ends came to 8 bases.

The chain is built from TRBV6-5 and TRBJ2-6; D is unclear. V gave up 0 bases and J gave up 0 bases, with 6 bases separating them. The germline gives CDR1 MNHEY, CDR2 SVGAGI. CDR3 length equals 16 residues. CDR3 residues: CASSYSWSSGANVLTF. DNA for the CDR3: TGTGCCAGCAGTTACTCTTGGAGCTCTGGGGCCAACGTCCTGACTTTC.

The chain is built from TRBV9 and TRBJ1-2; D may be TRBD1 (5 bases). There are 13 residues in the CDR3. Germline V gives CDR1 SGDLS, CDR2 YYNGEE. V lost 0 bases and J lost 8, with 11 bases in between. DNA for the CDR3: TGTGCCAGCAGCGTAGAGGGGCAGGGCGGCTACACCTTC. This gives the protein CASSVEGQGGYTF.

There are a few counts of this clone. This rearrangement joins TRBV2 to TRBJ1-5; maybe TRBD1 (5 bases). The germline gives CDR1 SNHLY, CDR2 FYNNEI. V shed 6 bases and J shed 6 bases, with 15 bases lying between them. This CDR3 has 14 amino acids. CDR3 protein: CASSSGGGSQPQHF. The CDR3 nucleotides are TGTGCCAGCAGCAGCGGGGGAGGGAGTCAGCCCCAGCATTTT.

The rearrangement uses TRBV19 and TRBJ1-5, with 8 bases matching TRBD1. Germline values: CDR1 LNHDA, CDR2 SQIVND (reference sequence). V trimming: 0 bases; J trimming: 6 bases; junction bases outside the gene matches: 7. The CDR3 extends over 16 amino acids. CDR3 DNA sequence: TGTGCCAGTAGTATAGACAGGGGGCGCTTGGGTCAGCCCCAGCATTTT. It yields the protein CASSIDRGRLGQPQHF.

The chain uses TRBV29-1 and TRBJ1-2, with D possibly being TRBD1 (6 bases). This CDR3 contains 16 residues. In germline, CDR1 is SQVTM, CDR2 ANQGSEA. Between the trimmed V and J ends, which lost 3 bases and 5 bases, there was a span of 22 bases. The CDR3 nucleotides read TGCAGCGTTGAGGTCCCCAGGGGAACATTGAGATATGGCTACACCTTC. Protein sequence: CSVEVPRGTLRYGYTF.

The rearrangement links TRBV2 to TRBJ2-5; TRBD2 matches 15 bases. Trimming removed 6 bases from V and 4 bases from J; junction bases left unmatched: 12. Germline assignment: CDR1 SNHLY and CDR2 FYNNEI. This CDR3 has 18 amino acids. CDR3 residues: CASRTGLAGGNGRETQYF. The CDR3 coding sequence is TGTGCCAGCAGAACCGGACTAGCGGGGGGGAACGGCAGAGAGACCCAGTACTTC. Filled out from reference TRBV2 and TRBJ2-5, the complete variable domain reads EPEVTQTPSHQVTQMGQEVILRCVPISNHLYFYWYRQILGQKVEFLVSFYNNEISEKSEIFDDQFSVERPDGSNFTLKIRSTKLEDSAMYFCASRTGLAGGNGRETQYFGPGTRLLVL.